What follows describes a single T cell receptor beta chain. Its antigen is not known. This sample was taken from a study of T cells in Graves' hyperthyroidism and ophthalmopathy. Overall study: Peripheral blood sampling occurred at initial diagnosis, before any treatment. Study conclusions and caveats: Ophthalmopathy and stable hyperthyroidism were told apart by a 13 V-J model. Blood samples included most of the expanded thyroid clonotypes exceeding 0.001.

Template material for amplifying TCR beta CDR3 regions consisted of RNA transcripts. The primer set for the first-round RT-PCR of the TCR CDR3 was HTBI. TCRdb re-called the multiplex PCR reads through MiXCR, storing one row per CDR3 protein. The sample includes about 290,000 distinct CDR3 sequences, roughly a fifth of them seen just once. Exclusion of patients followed from uncontrolled infection, other autoimmune disease, pregnancy or lactation. This CDR3 contains 14 residues. V lost 2 bases and J 3 bases, leaving 5 bases between the germline ends. Germline CDR1 reads ENHRY; CDR2 reads SYGVKD. The TCR sequence derives from a man aged 50 or older with Graves' ophthalmopathy. The V gene is TRBV10-3, the J gene TRBJ1-6; D gene unclear. Specimen: blood. The CDR3 sequence is CAISEGYYNSPLHF. DNA of the CDR3: TGTGCCATCAGTGAGGGATACTATAATTCACCCCTCCACTTT.